The present TCR beta chain was sequenced within a study of cytomegalovirus exposure and HLA in healthy donors. Produced via immunoSEQ multiplex PCR; TCRdb's table is partial and in-frame only. The sample includes approximately 230,000 clones, about 90% seen only once; the top ten take approximately 12%. Germline values: CDR1 SEHNR, CDR2 FQNEAQ (reference sequence). The V end was cut by 4 bases, the J end by 0 bases, with 10 bases between. The length of the CDR3 is 15 residues. This clone was observed once. The TCR was taken from a man in his late teens or twenties in good health and CMV-seropositive. The chain joins TRBV7-9 to TRBJ2-1; D gene unclear. Sequencing input: PBMCs. The DNA of the CDR3 is TGTGCCAGCAGCTCTCAGGAGTCCTCCTACAATGAGCAGTTCTTC. This encodes CASSSQESSYNEQFF.